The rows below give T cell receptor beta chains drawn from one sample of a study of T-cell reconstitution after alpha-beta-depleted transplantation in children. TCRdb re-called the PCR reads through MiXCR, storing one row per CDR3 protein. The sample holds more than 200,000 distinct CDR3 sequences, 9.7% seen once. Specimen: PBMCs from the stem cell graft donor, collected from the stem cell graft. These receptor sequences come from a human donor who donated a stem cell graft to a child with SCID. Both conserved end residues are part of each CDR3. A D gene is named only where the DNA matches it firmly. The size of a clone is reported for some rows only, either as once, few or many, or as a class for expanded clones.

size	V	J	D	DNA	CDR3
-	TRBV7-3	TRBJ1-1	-	TGTGCCAGCAGCTTCGGTGGACAGAGTGAAGCTTTCTTT	CASSFGGQSEAFF
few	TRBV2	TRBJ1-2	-	TGTGCCAGCAGTGAAGAGGCCGGGCGGGACTATGGCTACACCTTC	CASSEEAGRDYGYTF
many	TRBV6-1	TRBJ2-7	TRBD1	TGTGCCAGCAGTGAAGAGACAGGGGGCTACGAGCAGTACTTC	CASSEETGGYEQYF
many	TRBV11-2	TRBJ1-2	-	TGTGCCAGCAGCTTAGCGTACGGGGGGAACTATGGCTACACCTTC	CASSLAYGGNYGYTF
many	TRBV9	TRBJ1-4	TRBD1	TGTGCCAGCAGCGTTGAACAGGGGGCACCAGGGTCTAATGAAAAACTGTTTTTT	CASSVEQGAPGSNEKLFF
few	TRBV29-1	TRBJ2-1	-	TGCAGCGTTGTGGACAATGAGCAGTTCTTC	CSVVDNEQFF
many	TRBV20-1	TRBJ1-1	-	TGCAGTGCCCGGGTACCACCAGCTTTCTTT	CSARVPPAFF
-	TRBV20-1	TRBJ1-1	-	TGCAGTGCTAGAGATAATGGGGACCTCAGGAAAGCTTTCTTT	CSARDNGDLRKAFF
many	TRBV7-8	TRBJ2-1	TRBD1	TGTGCCAGCAGCTTAGAGGGACAGGGACACAATGAGCAGTTCTTC	CASSLEGQGHNEQFF
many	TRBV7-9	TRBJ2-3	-	TGTGCCAGCAGCTTTAGACCTTATACGCAGTATTTT	CASSFRPYTQYF
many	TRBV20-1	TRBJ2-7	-	TGCAGTGCTTCCCCGGACGGGGGAATCTCCTACGAGCAGTACTTC	CSASPDGGISYEQYF
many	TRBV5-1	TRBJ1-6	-	TGCGCCAGCAGCGCGGCGGGACTGGGGCGAGCACCCCTCCACTTT	CASSAAGLGRAPLHF
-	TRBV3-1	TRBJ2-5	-	TGTGCCAGCAGCCAAGAGGGAGAGACCCAGTACTTC	CASSQEGETQYF
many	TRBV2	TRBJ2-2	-	TGTGCCAGCTCACCACGAGGCACCGGGGAGCTGTTTTTT	CASSPRGTGELFF
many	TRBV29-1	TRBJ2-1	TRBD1	TGCAGGACCCGGGGACAGGCAATCAATGAGCAGTTCTTC	CRTRGQAINEQFF
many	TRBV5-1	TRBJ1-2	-	TGCGCCAGCAGCTTGATGGAGGGTGACGGCTACACCTTC	CASSLMEGDGYTF
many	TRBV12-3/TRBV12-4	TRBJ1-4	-	TGTGCCAGCAGTTTCCAGGGACGAGAAAAACTGTTTTTT	CASSFQGREKLFF
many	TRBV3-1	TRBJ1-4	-	TGTGCCAGCAGCCGGACGGAAGAAAAACTGTTTTTT	CASSRTEEKLFF
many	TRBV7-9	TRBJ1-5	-	TGTGCCAGCAGCCCCTCGGGGGCTCAGCCCCAGCATTTT	CASSPSGAQPQHF
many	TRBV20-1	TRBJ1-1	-	TGCAGTGCTAGAGGGGCAGGTGAAGCTTTCTTT	CSARGAGEAFF
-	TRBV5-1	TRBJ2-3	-	TGCGCCAGCAGCGGGGGGCGCCTCACAGATACGCAGTATTTT	CASSGGRLTDTQYF
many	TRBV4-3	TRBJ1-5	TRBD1	TGCGCCAGCAGCCAGGACAGGCGCAATCAGCCCCAGCATTTT	CASSQDRRNQPQHF
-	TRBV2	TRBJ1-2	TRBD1	TGTGCCACCGGAGGGGACAGGGAACATGGCCACACCTTC	CATGGDREHGHTF
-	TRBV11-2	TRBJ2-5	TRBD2	TGTGCCAGCAGCCCACGACTAGCGGCTAACCAAGAGACCCAGTACTTC	CASSPRLAANQETQYF
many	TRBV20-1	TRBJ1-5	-	TGCAGTGCTACTTCGGGACACCCTAATCAGCCCCAGCATTTT	CSATSGHPNQPQHF
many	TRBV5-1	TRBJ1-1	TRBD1	TGCGCCAGCAGCCCCCGGACAGGTTACACTGAAGCTTTCTTT	CASSPRTGYTEAFF
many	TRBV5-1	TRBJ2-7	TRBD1	TGCGCCAGCAGCTACCGGACAGGGTCCTACGAGCAGTACTTC	CASSYRTGSYEQYF
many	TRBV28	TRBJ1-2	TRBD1	TGTGCCAGCAGTCCTCGACAGGGGGCCTGGTATGGCTACACCTTC	CASSPRQGAWYGYTF
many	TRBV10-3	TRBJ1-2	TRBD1	TGTGCCATCAGGTTGACAGGGCATGACTATGGCTACACCTTC	CAIRLTGHDYGYTF
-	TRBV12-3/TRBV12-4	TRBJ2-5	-	TGTGCCAGCAGTTGGGGGGCGGTTCAGGAGACCCAGTACTTC	CASSWGAVQETQYF
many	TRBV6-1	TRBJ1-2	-	TGTGCCAGCACCCCAAGGCCCCCCGACCGGGACTATGGCTACACCTTC	CASTPRPPDRDYGYTF
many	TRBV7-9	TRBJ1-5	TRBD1	TGTGCCAGCAGCTTAGGGGACAGTAGCAATCAGCCCCAGCATTTT	CASSLGDSSNQPQHF
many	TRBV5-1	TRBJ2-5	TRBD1	TGCGCCAGCAGCGTGGGACAGGGATATTTCGAGACCCAGTACTTC	CASSVGQGYFETQYF
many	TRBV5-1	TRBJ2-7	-	TGCGCCAGCAGCTTGGAAGGCAGGAGCTCCTACGAGCAGTACTTC	CASSLEGRSSYEQYF
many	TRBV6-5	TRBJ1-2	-	TGTGCCAGCAGTTACTCAGCGGTGACAGCTGTCTATGGCTACACCTTC	CASSYSAVTAVYGYTF
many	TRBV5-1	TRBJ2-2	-	TGCGCCAGCAGTGGGGGAGCGTCCCACACCGGGGAGCTGTTTTTT	CASSGGASHTGELFF
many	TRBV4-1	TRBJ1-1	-	TGCGCCAGCAGCCAAGATTGGAACCGACTAAACACTGAAGCTTTCTTT	CASSQDWNRLNTEAFF
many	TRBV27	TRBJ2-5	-	TGTGCCAGCACCGGACGGTACCAAGAGACCCAGTACTTC	CASTGRYQETQYF
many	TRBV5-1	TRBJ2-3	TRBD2	TGCGCCAGCCGGGAGGACGGAGGGCCCCCAATCGCAGATACGCAGTATTTT	CASREDGGPPIADTQYF
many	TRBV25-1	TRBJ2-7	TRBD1	TGTGCCAGCAGTCCCAAGGGGTGGGACAGGGCCTACGAGCAGTACTTC	CASSPKGWDRAYEQYF
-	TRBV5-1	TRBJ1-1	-	TGCGCCAGCAGCTCTGGCCTATTAAAGGGGAACACTGAAGCTTTCTTT	CASSSGLLKGNTEAFF
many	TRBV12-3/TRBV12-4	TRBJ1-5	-	TGTGCCAGCAGTTTAGCGCTGGGGATTCAGCCCCAGCATTTT	CASSLALGIQPQHF
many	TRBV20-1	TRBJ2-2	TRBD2	TGCAGTGCGGCCAATCGGGAGCGGGGGAACACCGGGGAGCTGTTTTTT	CSAANRERGNTGELFF
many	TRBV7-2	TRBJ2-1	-	TGTGCCAGCAGTTATATAGGCGACGGGACTGAGAACAATGAGCAGTTCTTC	CASSYIGDGTENNEQFF
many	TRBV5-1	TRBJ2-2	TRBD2	TGCGCCAGCAGCTGGGGACTAGCGGGTGGCACCGGGGAGCTGTTTTTT	CASSWGLAGGTGELFF
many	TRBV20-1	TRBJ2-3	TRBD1	TGCAGTGCTAGAGATACGACAGGGTGGGGGTTAAATACGCAGTATTTT	CSARDTTGWGLNTQYF